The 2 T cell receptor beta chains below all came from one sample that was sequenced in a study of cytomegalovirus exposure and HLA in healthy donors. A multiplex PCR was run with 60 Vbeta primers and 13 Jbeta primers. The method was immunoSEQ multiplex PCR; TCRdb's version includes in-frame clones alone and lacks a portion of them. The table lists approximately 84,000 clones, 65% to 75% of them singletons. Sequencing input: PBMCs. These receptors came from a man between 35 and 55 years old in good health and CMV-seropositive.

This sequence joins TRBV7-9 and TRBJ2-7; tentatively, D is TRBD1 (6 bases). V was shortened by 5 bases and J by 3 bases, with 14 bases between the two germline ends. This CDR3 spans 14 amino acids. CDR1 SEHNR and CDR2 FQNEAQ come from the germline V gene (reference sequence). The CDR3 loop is CASSPRGTIYEQYF. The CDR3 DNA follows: TGTGCCAGCAGCCCAAGAGGGACAATCTACGAGCAGTACTTC.

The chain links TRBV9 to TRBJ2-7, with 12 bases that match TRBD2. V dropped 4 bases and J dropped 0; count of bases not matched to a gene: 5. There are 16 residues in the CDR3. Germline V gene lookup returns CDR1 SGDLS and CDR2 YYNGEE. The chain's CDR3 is CASSSGLAGLSYEQYF. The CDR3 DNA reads TGTGCCAGCAGCTCTGGACTAGCGGGACTCTCCTACGAGCAGTACTTC.